A single sample gave rise to the 28 T cell receptor beta chains below, sequenced in a study of T cell repertoires in cytomegalovirus infection. TCRdb re-analysed the reads in MiXCR, keeping a single row per CDR3 protein. The sample records roughly 110,000 distinct CDR3 sequences, 10% being singletons. Their antigens remain unidentified. The material sequenced was PBMCs, sequenced either directly or after in vitro stimulation (not recorded which). All receptors derive from a human donor in good health (CMV status not recorded). Some clones in this sample may be carry-over from other donors' samples.

Ten or more counts support this clonotype. The V and J genes are TRBV19 and TRBJ1-5; 7 nucleotides align to TRBD1. This CDR3 is 17 amino acids long. The ends lost 9 bases at V and 0 bases at J; junction bases unmatched: 14. Germline V gene sequence: CDR1 LNHDA, CDR2 SQIVND (reference sequence). CDR3 nucleotide sequence: TGTGCCAGAAACAGGGACAGAGGAATAAATAGCAATCAGCCCCAGCATTTT. Amino acids: CARNRDRGINSNQPQHF.

There are many counts of this clonotype. CDR3 residues: CASRSIQGLWANVLTF. CDR3 DNA sequence: TGTGCCAGCAGATCGATCCAGGGCCTTTGGGCCAACGTCCTGACTTTC. V usage is TRBV12-3 or TRBV12-4 and J usage is TRBJ2-6; D perhaps matches TRBD1 (5 bases). The CDR3 sequence is 16 residues long. Trimming cost V 6 bases and J 5 bases, with 17 bases left between them.

The chain employs TRBV11-2 and TRBJ1-1; tentative D call: TRBD1 (6 bases). Germline CDR1 SGHAT, CDR2 FQNNGV. V was trimmed by 0 bases and J by 2 bases, leaving 10 bases between them. The CDR3 runs to 15 residues. The CDR3 protein is CASSLEGQINTEAFF. CDR3 DNA: TGTGCCAGCAGCTTAGAAGGACAGATAAACACTGAAGCTTTCTTT.

The chain links TRBV28 to TRBJ1-1, with D perhaps TRBD1 (6 bases). The CDR3 length is 11 residues. CDR1 is MDHEN and CDR2 is SYDVKM in the germline V gene. V gave up 8 bases and J gave up 10 bases, with 14 bases separating them. The DNA for the CDR3 is TGTGCCAGCCGCGGGGGGCGGCGAGCTTTCTTT. Its protein product is CASRGGRRAFF.

This clonotype was seen only a few times. This chain connects TRBV6-6 to TRBJ2-4, with TRBD2 identical over 10 bases. Germline V gene lookup returns CDR1 MNHNY and CDR2 SVGAGI (reference sequence). J lost 7 bases, V lost 11 bases, and 14 bases had no gene match. The CDR3 is made up of 15 amino acids. The CDR3 DNA sequence: TGTGCCGGAGGTGGCATTAGCGGGAGGAGGAACATTCAGTACTTC. This encodes CAGGGISGRRNIQYF.

Here the CDR3 reads CASSLDRVAGELFF. The CDR3 bases are TGTGCCAGCAGCTTAGACAGGGTCGCCGGGGAGCTGTTTTTT. The chain is built from TRBV11-2 and TRBJ2-2, with D possibly being TRBD1 (5 bases). This CDR3 is built from 14 residues. Germline V gives CDR1 SGHAT, CDR2 FQNNGV. V was pared by 0 bases and J by 6 bases, with 8 bases between.

This clonotype appeared a few times. This chain connects TRBV30 to TRBJ1-1; TRBD1 might be the D (5 bases). Germline V gene data show CDR1 as GTSNPN and CDR2 as SVGIG (reference sequence). The CDR3 is made up of 15 amino acids. With 3 bases removed from V and 4 bases from J, the gap between germline ends came to 18 bases. Written as DNA, the CDR3 is TGTGCCTGGAGCCGATCGGGACTCCATACCACTGAAGCTTTCTTT. Its translation: CAWSRSGLHTTEAFF.

This clonotype was counted ten times or more. This CDR3 is CASNRGNQPQHF. CDR3 in DNA: TGTGCCAGCAACAGGGGAAATCAGCCCCAGCATTTT. This chain connects TRBV28 to TRBJ1-5; 7 bases agree with TRBD1. The CDR3 length is 12 residues. V dropped 7 bases and J dropped 4; count of bases not matched to a gene: 1. Germline CDR1 MDHEN, CDR2 SYDVKM.

The chain employs TRBV2 and TRBJ2-5; TRBD2 agrees at 15 bases. The ends lost 6 bases at V and 5 bases at J; junction bases unmatched: 7. Looked up from germline, CDR1 is SNHLY and CDR2 is FYNNEI. CDR3 size: 16 residues. Here the CDR3 reads CASRGTSGRFGETQYF. CDR3 sequence (DNA): TGTGCCAGCAGGGGGACTAGCGGGAGGTTCGGCGAGACCCAGTACTTC.

This clonotype was observed many times. The chain links TRBV5-8 to TRBJ2-1; TRBD2 agrees at 8 bases. V lost 4 bases to trimming and J lost 7 bases; unmatched junction nucleotides: 13. The germline gives CDR1 SGHTS, CDR2 YDEGEE. The CDR3 runs 16 residues. The CDR3 here is CASSRDPGRANNEQFF. CDR3 coding DNA: TGTGCCAGCAGCAGGGATCCCGGGAGGGCTAATAATGAGCAGTTCTTC. Supplemented by reference TRBV5-8 and TRBJ2-1, the full variable domain reads EAGVTQSPTHLIKTRGQQATLRCSPISGHTSVYWYQQALGLGLQFLLWYDEGEERNRGNFPPRFSGRQFPNYSSELNVNALELEDSALYLCASSRDPGRANNEQFFGPGTRLTVL.

This clonotype was observed a few times. The chain couples TRBV10-3 to TRBJ2-2; D possibly uses TRBD1 or TRBD2 (5 bases each). Germline V gene sequence: CDR1 ENHRY, CDR2 SYGVKD. The CDR3 contains 14 residues. Trimming took off 7 bases at V and 4 bases at J, with 13 bases between the two ends. In DNA form, the CDR3 reads TGTGCCATCAAGCCCCCGGGGCGCACCGGGGAGCTGTTTTTT. It codes for CAIKPPGRTGELFF.

The table lists this clonotype with many counts. The gene calls are TRBV7-2 and TRBJ2-1; TRBD2 agrees at 9 bases. V lost 1 base and J lost 8; bases outside the gene matches: 15. The germline CDR1 and CDR2 sequences are SGHTA and FQGNSA. The CDR3 runs to 18 residues. In DNA, the CDR3 is TGTGCCAGCAGCTTAGTGGGGGGGGGTAGCGGGAGTTTATATGAGCAGTTCTTC. Amino acid sequence: CASSLVGGGSGSLYEQFF.

This clonotype was detected a few times. The gene calls are TRBV12-3 or TRBV12-4 and TRBJ1-5; D is uncertain. This CDR3 region has 14 residues. Trimming removed 3 bases from V and 3 bases from J, with 9 bases in between. The CDR3 coding sequence is TGTGCCAGCAGTTTGGGCAGCGCCAATCAGCCCCAGCATTTT. Translated, it gives CASSLGSANQPQHF.

This sequence joins TRBV20-1 and TRBJ2-6, with a weak D call TRBD2 (6 bases). The CDR3 length is 16 residues. The V end was cut by 3 bases, the J end by 4 bases, with 16 bases between. CDR1 is DFQATT, CDR2 SNEGSKA, per germline (reference sequence). The CDR3 protein is CSASVVEGTGANVLTF. The CDR3 DNA sequence: TGCAGTGCTAGCGTCGTGGAGGGGACCGGGGCCAACGTCCTGACTTTC.

This clonotype was seen a handful of times. This chain uses TRBV19 with TRBJ2-5; D possibly corresponds to TRBD1 (6 bases). Germline CDR1 reads LNHDA; CDR2 reads SQIVND (reference sequence). V was cut by 5 bases and J by 6 bases, with 16 bases left in between. This CDR3 region has 14 residues. As DNA, the CDR3 is TGTGCCAGTAGTCCACAGACAGGCAGCCAGACCCAGTACTTC. Its protein product is CASSPQTGSQTQYF. Supplemented by reference TRBV19 and TRBJ2-5, the full variable domain reads DGGITQSPKYLFRKEGQNVTLSCEQNLNHDAMYWYRQDPGQGLRLIYYSQIVNDFQKGDIAEGYSVSREKKESFPLTVTSAQKNPTAFYLCASSPQTGSQTQYFGPGTRLLVL.

This clonotype was recorded at least ten times. The V gene is TRBV7-2, the J gene TRBJ2-5; 8 nucleotides agree with TRBD2. The V gene's germline CDR1 is SGHTA and CDR2 FQGNSA. The CDR3 has 14 amino acids. The trim removed 5 bases at V and 5 bases at J, leaving 7 bases unmatched. In nucleotides, the CDR3 is TGTGCCAGCAGCACCGGGACGGGAGGGGAGACCCAGTACTTC. It translates to CASSTGTGGETQYF.

Worth noting for this clonotype: This may stem from a read error, because a much larger clone lies one nucleotide away. This chain connects TRBV4-1 to TRBJ2-5; TRBD2 might be the D (6 bases). Germline V CDR1 and CDR2: MGHRA, YSYEKL. CDR3 length: 16 residues. The CDR3 sequence is CDSSQTSRGAGETQYF. As DNA, the CDR3 is TGCGACAGCAGCCAAACATCGCGAGGGGCGGGGGAGACCCAGTACTTC.

In its sample, this clonotype was seen many times. The chain is built from TRBV4-1 and TRBJ1-2; D is undetermined. This CDR3 region has 15 residues. V lost 1 base, J lost 4 bases, and 13 bases lay in between. Germline V lookup: CDR1 MGHRA, CDR2 YSYEKL. CDR3 bases: TGCGCCAGCAGCCAAGCTTCCGGGGTCGCCTATGGCTACACCTTC. This encodes CASSQASGVAYGYTF.

This clonotype was seen a handful of times. This rearrangement joins TRBV6-2 or TRBV6-3 to TRBJ2-5; no reliable D call. The V gene's germline CDR1 is MNHEY and CDR2 SVGEGT. The CDR3 has 12 residues. Trimming removed 6 bases at V and 5 bases at J, with 10 bases between. The CDR3 DNA reads TGTGCCAGCAGCCCCGGATCGGAGACCCAGTACTTC. Its protein product is CASSPGSETQYF.

This clonotype was detected ten times or more. This chain links TRBV7-9 with TRBJ2-3; 8 bases are a match to TRBD2. After removal of 2 bases from V and 5 bases from J, the junction contained 9 bases not matched to a gene. The CDR3 runs 16 residues. The germline V gene encodes CDR1 SEHNR and CDR2 FQNEAQ (reference sequence). The CDR3 nucleotides are TGTGCCAGCAGCTTAATATTCGGGAGGGCCTTAGATACGCAGTATTTT. Encoded protein: CASSLIFGRALDTQYF.

This clonotype was observed a few times. The chain couples TRBV7-4 to TRBJ1-1; D is perhaps TRBD1 (6 bases). CDR1 is SGHVT and CDR2 is SQSDAQ in the germline V gene. Trimming removed 5 bases at V and 1 base at J, with 11 bases between. The CDR3 is 14 amino acids. The CDR3 coding sequence is TGTGCCAGCAGCATTCAGGGGAGGAACACTGAAGCTTTCTTT. Its protein is CASSIQGRNTEAFF.

Many counts were recorded for this clonotype. V usage is TRBV4-3 and J usage is TRBJ1-2, with 8 bases that match TRBD1. V shed 1 base and J 4 bases; nucleotides not matched to a gene: 8. This CDR3 contains 16 residues. The germline gives CDR1 LGHNA, CDR2 YSLEER. DNA of the CDR3: TGCGCCAGCAGCCAAGCCCACCAGACAGGGGTCTATGGCTACACCTTC. This translates into CASSQAHQTGVYGYTF.

This clonotype was picked up many times. The chain has TRBV24-1 and TRBJ2-6; possibly TRBD1 for D (7 bases). V lost 3 bases and J lost 0, with 14 bases in between. Germline V CDR1 and CDR2: KGHDR, SFDVKD. The length of the CDR3 is 18 residues. The CDR3 is CATSDPAGQNSGANVLTF. The DNA of the CDR3 is TGTGCCACCAGTGATCCGGCGGGACAGAACTCTGGGGCCAACGTCCTGACTTTC.

This clonotype was counted ten times or more. The CDR3 loop is CASSQDPQGHSYNEQFF. The CDR3 region has the DNA TGCGCCAGCAGCCAGGACCCCCAGGGACACTCCTACAATGAGCAGTTCTTC. The chain employs TRBV4-1 and TRBJ2-1; D is perhaps TRBD1 (6 bases). Germline V gene data show CDR1 as MGHRA and CDR2 as YSYEKL. Trimming took off 3 bases at V and 0 bases at J, with 15 bases between the two ends. The length of the CDR3 is 17 residues.

This clonotype was picked up many times. The CDR3 protein is CASSWASGASTDTQYF. The CDR3 nucleotides read TGTGCCAGCAGCTGGGCTAGCGGGGCCAGCACAGATACGCAGTATTTT. V is TRBV7-2 and J is TRBJ2-3, with 9 bases aligning to TRBD2. V lost 4 bases and J lost 0; bases outside the gene matches: 5. This CDR3 has 16 residues. Germline CDR1 reads SGHTA; CDR2 reads FQGNSA.

This clonotype was picked up many times. This chain links TRBV14 with TRBJ2-7; tentatively, D is TRBD1 (5 bases). The V gene lost 1 base and the J gene lost 3 bases, with 13 bases spanning the gap. This CDR3 has 15 residues. Germline V gene lookup returns CDR1 SGHDN and CDR2 FVKESK. DNA of the CDR3: TGTGCCAGCAGCCAAGGCACAGGCTTACTCTACGAGCAGTACTTC. Translated, it gives CASSQGTGLLYEQYF.

The rearrangement links TRBV28 to TRBJ1-2; no definite D call. Deletions cut 6 bases from V and 4 bases from J, with 9 bases between. The CDR3 totals 12 residues. The V gene's germline CDR1 is MDHEN and CDR2 SYDVKM. In DNA, the CDR3 is TGTGCCAGCAGGAACATGGGCTATGGCTACACCTTC. Its translation: CASRNMGYGYTF.

The genes are TRBV15 and TRBJ2-7; no clear D gene. The CDR3 consists of 14 residues. The germline CDR1 and CDR2 sequences are LNHNV and YYDKDF (reference sequence). Between the trimmed V and J ends, which lost 11 bases and 5 bases, there was a span of 22 bases. CDR3 coding DNA: TGTGCCCCGAGTTATTTTAAGGTCCCTAACGAGCAGTACGTC. The encoded protein is CAPSYFKVPNEQYV.